A single sample is the source of the 32 T cell receptor beta chains below, sequenced in a study of T cells in localized non-small cell lung cancer. The data were produced by immunoSEQ multiplex PCR, yet TCRdb's version contains in-frame clones alone and is incomplete. This table has roughly 1,500 clones, roughly 26% appearing once. The sample in question was normal lung tissue next to the tumor, obtained before any cancer treatment. The receptors come from a male donor aged 60 or older with stage II lung adenocarcinoma.

The chain combines TRBV6-8 with TRBJ1-3; D remains ambiguous. The germline CDR1 and CDR2 sequences are MNHGY and SAAAGT. Trimming left V 10 bases short and J 4 bases short, with 11 bases between. The CDR3 sequence is 12 residues long. This chain's CDR3 is CATPPGGNTIYF. The DNA for the CDR3 is TGTGCCACCCCCCCGGGGGGAAACACCATATATTTT.

The chain carries TRBV6-8 and TRBJ1-5, with 9 bases identical to TRBD1. Germline lookup yields CDR1 MNHGY and CDR2 SAAAGT. V lost 5 bases, J lost 2 bases, and 10 bases stayed unmatched. This CDR3 contains 17 residues. CDR3 nucleotides: TGTGCCAGCAGTGCAGGGACAGGGAATTACGGCAATCAGCCCCAGCATTTT. Protein: CASSAGTGNYGNQPQHF.

The genes are TRBV5-1 and TRBJ2-2, with 7 bases matching TRBD1. Germline trimming cut 4 bases from V and 1 base from J; bases unmatched to any gene: 7. CDR1 is SGHRS, CDR2 YFSETQ, per germline. This CDR3 has 16 amino acids. The DNA for the CDR3 is TGCGCCAGCAGCCCGGGACAGCCTCTGAACACCGGGGAGCTGTTTTTT. Translation: CASSPGQPLNTGELFF. Supplemented by reference TRBV5-1 and TRBJ2-2, the full variable domain reads KAGVTQTPRYLIKTRGQQVTLSCSPISGHRSVSWYQQTPGQGLQFLFEYFSETQRNKGNFPGRFSGRQFSNSRSEMNVSTLELGDSALYLCASSPGQPLNTGELFFGEGSRLTVL.

Only a few counts were recorded for this clone. This sequence joins TRBV28 and TRBJ1-4; unclear D gene. The CDR3 covers 14 residues. Germline values: CDR1 MDHEN, CDR2 SYDVKM. With 3 bases removed from V and 14 bases from J, the gap between germline ends came to 19 bases. CDR3: CASSLNSSPRTLFF. DNA of the CDR3: TGTGCCAGCAGTTTGAATTCCAGCCCCCGAACCCTGTTTTTT.

The chain couples TRBV7-2 to TRBJ2-1; perhaps TRBD2 as D (5 bases). Germline loops: CDR1 SGHTA, CDR2 FQGNSA. Trimming took off 0 bases at V and 5 bases at J, with 5 bases between the two ends. The CDR3 sequence is 13 residues long. In DNA, the CDR3 is TGTGCCAGCAGCTTAGCGCGGGACAATGAGCAGTTCTTC. Protein sequence: CASSLARDNEQFF.

The V gene is TRBV19, the J gene TRBJ2-7; TRBD2 agrees at 10 bases. The J segment lost 5 bases and the V segment lost 7 bases, leaving 11 bases of the junction unmatched. CDR3 length: 15 residues. Germline V CDR1 and CDR2: LNHDA, SQIVND (reference sequence). The CDR3 DNA is TGTGCCAGTACTCTTGCCGGGACTAGCGAACACGAGCAGTACTTC. Protein product: CASTLAGTSEHEQYF.

The sample holds a few counts of this clone. The J gene is TRBJ2-7, the V gene TRBV28; possibly TRBD2 for D (5 bases). Germline V gene sequence: CDR1 MDHEN, CDR2 SYDVKM. The CDR3 has 15 amino acids. Trimming shortened V by 5 bases and J by 3 bases, and 17 bases separated the two germline ends. CDR3 protein: CASSPTYSRGYEQYF. The CDR3 coding sequence is TGTGCCAGCAGTCCAACATATTCCCGGGGCTACGAGCAGTACTTC.

The sample holds a few counts of this clone. The rearrangement links TRBV28 to TRBJ2-1; 8 nucleotides align to TRBD1. Losses at the gene ends were 6 bases for V and 7 bases for J; bases not matched to a gene: 5. This CDR3 has 13 amino acids. The germline V gene has CDR1 MDHEN and CDR2 SYDVKM. The CDR3: CASRKTGENEQFF. CDR3 bases: TGTGCCAGCAGAAAGACAGGGGAAAATGAGCAGTTCTTC.

This clone was seen a few times. The chain recombines TRBV29-1 with TRBJ2-3; D gene uncertain. This CDR3 has 15 amino acids. The V gene lost 3 bases and the J gene lost 1 base, with 14 bases spanning the gap. From germline, CDR1 is SQVTM and CDR2 ANQGSEA. This CDR3 is CSVELLGQGTDTQYF. The CDR3 coding sequence is TGCAGCGTTGAGCTCCTAGGGCAGGGCACAGATACGCAGTATTTT.

This chain links TRBV4-1 with TRBJ2-1, with 9 bases fitting TRBD2. This CDR3 comprises 15 residues. Germline V gene lookup returns CDR1 MGHRA and CDR2 YSYEKL. Trimming at V came to 0 bases and at J to 13 bases, leaving 10 bases not matched to a gene. CDR3 DNA: TGCGCCAGCAGCCAAGATGGCGGACTAGCGCCCTCCCAGTTCTTC. Its translation: CASSQDGGLAPSQFF.

This clone is medium-sized in the sample. CDR3 bases: TGTGCCAGCAAAGACAGGGGGTCGAGGGACGAGCAGTACTTC. The encoded protein is CASKDRGSRDEQYF. The chain is built from TRBV2 and TRBJ2-7; 9 positions agree with TRBD1. Germline V CDR1 and CDR2: SNHLY, FYNNEI. V was clipped by 7 bases and J by 5 bases; unmatched bases: 9. The CDR3 sequence is 14 residues long. Full variable domain (rest looked up from reference TRBV2 and TRBJ2-7): EPEVTQTPSHQVTQMGQEVILRCVPISNHLYFYWYRQILGQKVEFLVSFYNNEISEKSEIFDDQFSVERPDGSNFTLKIRSTKLEDSAMYFCASKDRGSRDEQYFGPGTRLTVT.

Only a few counts were recorded for this clone. The chain joins TRBV6-8 to TRBJ2-2; 11 bases line up with TRBD2. The CDR3 is 17 residues long. The J segment lost 5 bases and the V segment lost 4 bases, leaving 9 bases of the junction unmatched. Per the germline V gene, CDR1 is MNHGY and CDR2 is SAAAGT. CDR3 in DNA: TGTGCCAGCAGTTTTAATAGCGGGAGGGCCGGGACCGGGGAGCTGTTTTTT. It encodes CASSFNSGRAGTGELFF.

This clone was recorded a few times. The chain employs TRBV9 and TRBJ1-1; TRBD1 is a possible D gene (5 bases). Trimming pared 3 bases from V and 0 bases from J, leaving 6 bases between. Germline V gene lookup returns CDR1 SGDLS and CDR2 YYNGEE. The CDR3 consists of 13 residues. In DNA form, the CDR3 reads TGTGCCAGCAGCGCAGGGTTGAACACTGAAGCTTTCTTT. Its protein is CASSAGLNTEAFF.

In its sample, this clone was seen a few times. The genes are TRBV11-3 and TRBJ1-1; possibly TRBD1 for D (5 bases). Trimming pared 3 bases from V and 0 bases from J, leaving 14 bases between. This CDR3 is built from 16 residues. CDR1 SGHNT and CDR2 YENEEA come from the germline V gene. CDR3 sequence (DNA): TGTGCCAGCAGCTTGCAGGGTCGTTTCGTGAACACTGAAGCTTTCTTT. Its protein product is CASSLQGRFVNTEAFF.

This sequence joins TRBV11-3 and TRBJ2-1; TRBD1 aligns across 9 bases. The CDR3 spans 17 residues. Germline assignment: CDR1 SGHNT and CDR2 YENEEA. Germline trimming cut 3 bases from V and 9 bases from J; bases unmatched to any gene: 15. CDR3 sequence (DNA): TGTGCCAGCAGCTTCAACCCAGAGACAGGGGGTTATAGTGAGCAGTTCTTC. It encodes CASSFNPETGGYSEQFF.

Only a few counts were recorded for this clone. The rearrangement joins TRBV19 to TRBJ1-4; maybe TRBD1 (6 bases). V lost 6 bases to trimming and J lost 3 bases, with 14 bases between them. The CDR3 is made up of 15 amino acids. The germline V gene has CDR1 LNHDA and CDR2 SQIVND (reference sequence). The CDR3 coding sequence is TGTGCCAGTAGCGATACAGGGCTGGCTAATGAAAAACTGTTTTTT. Protein: CASSDTGLANEKLFF.

This sequence joins TRBV14 and TRBJ2-1; perhaps TRBD2 as D (5 bases). CDR1 is SGHDN and CDR2 is FVKESK in the germline V gene. This CDR3 has 14 residues. Between the trimmed V and J ends, which lost 4 bases and 8 bases, there was a span of 15 bases. CDR3 bases: TGTGCCAGCAGCCCTGACTATCGGTCCCATGAGCAGTTCTTC. Protein sequence: CASSPDYRSHEQFF.

V usage is TRBV6-8 and J usage is TRBJ2-3; no clear D. This CDR3 region has 14 residues. CDR1 and CDR2 from the germline V gene are MNHGY and SAAAGT. The V and J ends lost 2 bases and 9 bases respectively, with 15 bases between them. The CDR3 DNA follows: TGTGCCAGCAGTTACGCGGCCTCCCGAGGAACGCAGTATTTT. It encodes CASSYAASRGTQYF.

The V call is TRBV11-3, the J call TRBJ2-1, with a possible D match to TRBD2 (7 bases). The CDR3 is 15 amino acids. Trimming removed 3 bases at V and 4 bases at J, with 13 bases between. In germline, CDR1 is SGHNT, CDR2 YENEEA. CDR3 in amino acids: CASSFVRGGYNEQFF. CDR3 in DNA: TGTGCCAGCAGCTTTGTTAGGGGGGGTTACAATGAGCAGTTCTTC.

This rearrangement joins TRBV29-1 to TRBJ1-2, with D possibly matching TRBD1 (6 bases). Germline-derived CDR1 and CDR2 are SQVTM and ANQGSEA. This CDR3 is built from 15 residues. V lost 1 base, J lost 0 bases, and 12 bases lay in between. This chain's CDR3 is CSVEGSRGSNYGYTF. CDR3 DNA sequence: TGCAGCGTTGAAGGATCCAGGGGCTCTAACTATGGCTACACCTTC.

The V and J genes are TRBV19 and TRBJ1-5; 7 bases are shared with TRBD1. Germline V lookup: CDR1 LNHDA, CDR2 SQIVND (reference sequence). The CDR3 sequence is 18 residues long. V lost 6 bases to trimming and J lost 5 bases; unmatched junction nucleotides: 19. CDR3 in DNA: TGTGCCAGTAGCCGCCTGCCCTTAGACAGGGAGGACCATCAGCCCCAGCATTTT. Its translation: CASSRLPLDREDHQPQHF.

This chain uses TRBV19 with TRBJ2-5; TRBD1 agrees at 11 bases. Germline V lookup: CDR1 LNHDA, CDR2 SQIVND (reference sequence). V was clipped by 1 base and J by 4 bases; unmatched bases: 2. This CDR3 has 15 amino acids. The chain's CDR3 is CASSIVGTGGETQYF. DNA for the CDR3: TGTGCCAGTAGTATAGTAGGGACAGGGGGAGAGACCCAGTACTTC.

The chain recombines TRBV6-8 with TRBJ2-1; tentatively, D is TRBD2 (6 bases). This CDR3 region has 12 residues. CDR1 is MNHGY and CDR2 is SAAAGT in the germline V gene. Between the trimmed V and J ends, which lost 10 bases and 7 bases, there was a span of 14 bases. CDR3 sequence: CAITTSWNEQFF. The CDR3 DNA follows: TGTGCCATCACGACTAGTTGGAATGAGCAGTTCTTC.

This chain uses TRBV4-1 with TRBJ2-2, with D perhaps matching TRBD2 (6 bases). Per germline, CDR1 MGHRA and CDR2 YSYEKL. V was clipped by 5 bases and J by 3 bases, with 13 bases between them. The CDR3 contains 15 residues. CDR3: CASSRLESDTGELFF. The CDR3 bases are TGCGCCAGCAGCAGACTAGAGAGCGACACCGGGGAGCTGTTTTTT.

The chain couples TRBV28 to TRBJ1-2; 7 bases map to TRBD1. The germline V gene encodes CDR1 MDHEN and CDR2 SYDVKM. J lost 6 bases, V lost 4 bases, and 8 bases had no gene match. There are 14 residues in the CDR3. CDR3 in amino acids: CASSSTDRAHGYTF. The CDR3, as DNA: TGTGCCAGCAGTTCCACAGACAGGGCTCATGGCTACACCTTC.

Regarding this clone: A junction boundary mismatches the germline segment, possibly from a read error. The chain uses TRBV14 and TRBJ1-2; D gene uncertain. Germline CDR1 is SGHDN and CDR2 is FVKESK. The CDR3 runs to 10 residues. CDR3 nucleotides: TGTGCCAGCAGCCAAAAGCCTGAAGACTTC. Translated, it gives CASSQKPEDF.

This clone was counted a few times. This chain links TRBV18 with TRBJ1-3; no clear D. V dropped 2 bases and J dropped 3 bases, with 14 bases sitting between them. The CDR3 has 16 residues. The germline gives CDR1 KGHSH, CDR2 LQKENI. CDR3 nucleotides: TGTGCCAGCTCACCAGTACTTGCGGGGTATGGAAACACCATATATTTT. It yields the protein CASSPVLAGYGNTIYF.

The chain is built from TRBV7-5 and TRBJ2-6. TRBV7-5 is noted as a pseudogene. The CDR3 is made up of 15 amino acids. The CDR3 here is CASSLAGPGANVLTF. For the CDR3, the DNA is TGTGCCAGCAGCTTGGCCGGGCCTGGGGCCAACGTCCTGACTTTC.

The chain is built from TRBV9 and TRBJ1-1; D might be TRBD1 (6 bases). Germline V gene lookup returns CDR1 SGDLS and CDR2 YYNGEE. There are 14 residues in the CDR3. Trimming cost V 5 bases and J 5 bases, with 16 bases left between them. The CDR3 sequence is CASSPQGWRTEAFF. For the CDR3, the DNA is TGTGCCAGCAGTCCTCAGGGGTGGAGGACTGAAGCTTTCTTT.

V is TRBV6-8 and J is TRBJ2-2, with D uncertain. With 6 bases removed from V and 3 bases from J, the gap between germline ends came to 11 bases. From germline, CDR1 is MNHGY and CDR2 SAAAGT. The CDR3 has 14 residues. This CDR3 is CASRANADTGELFF. The CDR3 DNA reads TGTGCCAGCAGGGCGAACGCGGACACCGGGGAGCTGTTTTTT.

This clone rates as medium-sized. The V gene is TRBV11-3, the J gene TRBJ1-1, with D tentatively TRBD1 (5 bases). Germline V lookup: CDR1 SGHNT, CDR2 YENEEA. The CDR3 is 14 amino acids. Trimming took off 7 bases at V and 1 base at J, with 13 bases between the two ends. The CDR3, as DNA: TGTGCCAGCACCCTGACCAGGGCGAACACTGAAGCTTTCTTT. It is translated as CASTLTRANTEAFF.

This clone turned up a few times. The chain combines TRBV6-8 with TRBJ1-5, with D maybe TRBD1 (6 bases). This CDR3 comprises 14 residues. Germline V gives CDR1 MNHGY, CDR2 SAAAGT. Trimming shortened V by 6 bases and J by 9 bases, and 18 bases separated the two germline ends. CDR3 nucleotide sequence: TGTGCCAGCAGACTTGGACAGTTGCAGGGGCCCCAGCATTTT. Amino acids: CASRLGQLQGPQHF.